What follows are 15 T cell receptor beta chains derived from one specimen sequenced in a study of spatial heterogeneity in lung cancer. General study points: The study found that expanded intratumoral alpha and beta TCR counts tracked tumor mutation counts.

One entry per CDR3 protein, called by TCRdb with MiXCR from the 5' RACE reads. Of around 4,800 distinct CDR3 sequences listed, roughly 9.1% are singletons. These TCRs' antigens remain unknown. Time point described: sample taken at primary tumor resection. The source material was lung tumor tissue, sampled at surgery. These receptors came from a male donor with early-stage non-small cell lung cancer.

This clonotype was observed at least ten times. V and J are TRBV20-1 and TRBJ2-3, with D possibly TRBD2 on 5 matching bases. This CDR3 has 12 amino acids. The V end was cut by 6 bases, the J end by 3 bases, with 10 bases between. The germline V gene has CDR1 DFQATT and CDR2 SNEGSKA (reference sequence). The CDR3 DNA is TGCAGTGCATATGGACTTACAGATACGCAGTATTTT. It translates to CSAYGLTDTQYF.

In this sample, this clonotype is medium-sized. The chain is built from TRBV7-3 and TRBJ1-4; TRBD1 aligns across 8 bases. Germline CDR1 and CDR2: SGHTA and FQGTGA. V lost 0 bases, J lost 6 bases, and 3 bases stayed unmatched. The CDR3 consists of 15 residues. CDR3 nucleotides: TGTGCCAGCAGCTTAACTGCAGGGGGCGATGAAAAACTGTTTTTT. The encoded protein is CASSLTAGGDEKLFF. Variable domain in full (rest from reference TRBV7-3 and TRBJ1-4): GAGVSQTPSNKVTEKGKYVELRCDPISGHTALYWYRQSLGQGPEFLIYFQGTGAADDSGLPNDRFFAVRPEGSVSTLKIQRTERGDSAVYLCASSLTAGGDEKLFFGSGTQLSVL.

By share of the sample, this clonotype is medium-sized (0.01 to 0.1%). The CDR3 DNA sequence: TGTGCCAGTAGTACCTGGACAGGGGACTATGGCTACACCTTC. Translated: CASSTWTGDYGYTF. V is TRBV19 and J is TRBJ1-2; 9 bases align to TRBD1. The J segment lost 3 bases and the V segment lost 4 bases, leaving 3 bases of the junction unmatched. The CDR3 has 14 residues. Germline assignment: CDR1 LNHDA and CDR2 SQIVND (reference sequence).

By share, this clonotype counts as medium-sized. The rearrangement links TRBV6-1 to TRBJ1-2; 7 positions agree with TRBD1. With 5 bases clipped from V and 4 bases from J, the junction kept 10 bases outside the gene matches. The length of the CDR3 is 15 residues. From germline, CDR1 is MNHNS and CDR2 SASEGT. This chain's CDR3 is CASSLRTGSLYGYTF. In nucleotides, the CDR3 is TGTGCCAGCAGTTTGCGGACAGGAAGTCTCTATGGCTACACCTTC.

The chain combines TRBV6-5 with TRBJ1-1; 11 nucleotides line up with TRBD1. This CDR3 comprises 16 residues. CDR1 is MNHEY and CDR2 is SVGAGI in the germline V gene. V lost 0 bases to trimming and J lost 11 bases; unmatched junction nucleotides: 11. The CDR3: CASSYSAGTGGFGAFF. In DNA, the CDR3 is TGTGCCAGCAGTTACTCTGCGGGGACAGGGGGATTTGGGGCTTTCTTT.

There are a few counts of this clonotype. The genes are TRBV5-4 and TRBJ2-1; 9 bases match TRBD1. V shed 3 bases and J 3 bases; nucleotides not matched to a gene: 4. The CDR3 runs to 15 residues. CDR1 SGHNT and CDR2 YYREEE come from the germline V gene (reference sequence). The DNA for the CDR3 is TGTGCCAGCAGCTCCGGGACAGGGTACTACAATGAGCAGTTCTTC. Translated: CASSSGTGYYNEQFF.

The chain carries TRBV4-1 and TRBJ2-7; maybe TRBD2 (6 bases). The V end lost 4 bases, the J end lost 0 bases, and 7 bases lay between the germline ends. The CDR3 spans 13 residues. CDR1 and CDR2 from the germline V gene are MGHRA and YSYEKL. The CDR3 reads CASSLADSYEQYF. For the CDR3, the DNA is TGCGCCAGCAGCCTAGCGGACTCCTACGAGCAGTACTTC.

This clonotype was recorded at least ten times. J is TRBJ2-1 and V is TRBV6-6, with 7 nucleotides matching TRBD2. CDR1 MNHNY and CDR2 SVGAGI come from the germline V gene (reference sequence). Trimming at V came to 4 bases and at J to 4 bases, leaving 7 bases not matched to a gene. The CDR3 totals 15 residues. In DNA, the CDR3 is TGTGCCAGCAGTTCACTAGCGCTCGGATACAATGAGCAGTTCTTC. Its protein is CASSSLALGYNEQFF.

By share, this clonotype ranks as medium-sized. The rearrangement links TRBV28 to TRBJ2-7; 12 bases align to TRBD1. The CDR3 loop spans 15 amino acids. With V trimmed by 4 bases and J by 5 bases, 6 bases remained unmatched. Germline V lookup: CDR1 MDHEN, CDR2 SYDVKM. CDR3: CASSSPGQGADEQYF. The CDR3 DNA reads as TGTGCCAGCAGTTCGCCGGGACAGGGGGCCGACGAGCAGTACTTC.

The table lists this clonotype with many counts. The gene calls are TRBV5-6 and TRBJ2-4, with 10 bases lining up with TRBD1. V dropped 3 bases and J dropped 6; count of bases not matched to a gene: 3. This CDR3 comprises 14 residues. The germline gives CDR1 SGHDT, CDR2 YYEEEE. This CDR3 reads CASSSRDRGNIQYF. CDR3 DNA sequence: TGTGCCAGCAGCTCCAGGGACAGGGGAAACATTCAGTACTTC.

This clonotype was detected ten times or more. The V gene is TRBV7-2, the J gene TRBJ2-1, with 11 nucleotides matching TRBD2. This CDR3 has 16 amino acids. Looked up from germline, CDR1 is SGHTA and CDR2 is FQGNSA. With V trimmed by 5 bases and J by 4 bases, 7 bases remained unmatched. The CDR3 region is CASSELAGVLYNEQFF. The DNA for the CDR3 is TGTGCCAGCAGCGAACTAGCGGGAGTTCTTTACAATGAGCAGTTCTTC.

In its sample, this clonotype ranks as medium-sized. V usage is TRBV20-1 and J usage is TRBJ2-3, with D perhaps being TRBD1 or TRBD2 (5 bases each). This CDR3 contains 13 residues. Germline V gives CDR1 DFQATT, CDR2 SNEGSKA (reference sequence). V was trimmed by 1 base and J by 5 bases, leaving 10 bases between them. The CDR3 DNA reads TGCAGTGCTAGAGGGGACGGGATAGATACGCAGTATTTT. Its protein product is CSARGDGIDTQYF.

By share of the sample, this clonotype is medium-sized. The genes are TRBV4-1 and TRBJ1-2; D not certain. V was pared by 0 bases and J by 3 bases, with 11 bases between. Per the germline V gene, CDR1 is MGHRA and CDR2 is YSYEKL. The CDR3 is made up of 15 amino acids. CDR3 in amino acids: CASSQDWARDYGYTF. CDR3 DNA: TGCGCCAGCAGCCAAGATTGGGCTAGGGACTATGGCTACACCTTC.

This clonotype showed up many times. V gene TRBV9 combines with J gene TRBJ2-7, with D tentatively TRBD1 or TRBD2 (6 bases each). The CDR3 has 13 residues. Germline CDR1 reads SGDLS; CDR2 reads YYNGEE. Trimming cost V 3 bases and J 5 bases, with 12 bases left between them. As DNA, the CDR3 is TGTGCCAGCAGCGCTAGCGACAGGAACGAGCAGTACTTC. Its protein product is CASSASDRNEQYF.

The table lists this clonotype with many counts. The J gene is TRBJ2-1, the V gene TRBV20-1, with TRBD2 matching over 8 bases. This CDR3 has 15 amino acids. Germline CDR1 is DFQATT and CDR2 is SNEGSKA (reference sequence). V lost 6 bases and J lost 4; bases outside the gene matches: 11. The CDR3 DNA reads as TGCAGTGCGCCGCCGGAGACTAGCGCGTACAATGAGCAGTTCTTC. Protein product: CSAPPETSAYNEQFF.